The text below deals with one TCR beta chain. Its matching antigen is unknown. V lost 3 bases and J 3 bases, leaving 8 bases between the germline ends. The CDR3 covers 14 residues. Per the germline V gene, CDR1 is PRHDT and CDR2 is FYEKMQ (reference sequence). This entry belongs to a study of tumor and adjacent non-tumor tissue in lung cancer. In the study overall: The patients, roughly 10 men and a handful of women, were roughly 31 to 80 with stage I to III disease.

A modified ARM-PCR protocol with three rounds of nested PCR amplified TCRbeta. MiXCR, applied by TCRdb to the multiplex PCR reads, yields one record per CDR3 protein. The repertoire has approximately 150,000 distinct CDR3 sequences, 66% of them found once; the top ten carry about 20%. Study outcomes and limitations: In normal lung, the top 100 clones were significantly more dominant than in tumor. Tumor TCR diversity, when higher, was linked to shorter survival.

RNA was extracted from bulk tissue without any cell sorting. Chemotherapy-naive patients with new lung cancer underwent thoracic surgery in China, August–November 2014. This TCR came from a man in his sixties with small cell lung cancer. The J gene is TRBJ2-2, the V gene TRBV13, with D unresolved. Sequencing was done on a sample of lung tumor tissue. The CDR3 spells CASSLDGDTGELFF. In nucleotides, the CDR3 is TGTGCCAGCAGCTTGGACGGAGACACCGGGGAGCTGTTTTTT.